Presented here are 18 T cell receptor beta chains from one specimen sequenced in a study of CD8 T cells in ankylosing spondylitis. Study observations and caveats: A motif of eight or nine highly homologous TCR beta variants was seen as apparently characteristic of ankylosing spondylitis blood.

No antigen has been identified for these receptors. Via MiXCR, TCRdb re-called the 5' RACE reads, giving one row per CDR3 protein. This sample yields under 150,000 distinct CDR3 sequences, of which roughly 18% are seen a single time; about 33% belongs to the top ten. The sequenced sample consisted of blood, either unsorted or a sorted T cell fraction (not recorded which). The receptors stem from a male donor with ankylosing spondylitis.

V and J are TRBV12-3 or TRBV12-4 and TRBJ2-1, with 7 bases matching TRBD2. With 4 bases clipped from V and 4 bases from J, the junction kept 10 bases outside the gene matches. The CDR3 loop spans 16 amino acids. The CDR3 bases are TGTGCCAGCAGTTCCCCCTCCAGCGGGAATTACAATGAGCAGTTCTTC. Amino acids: CASSSPSSGNYNEQFF.

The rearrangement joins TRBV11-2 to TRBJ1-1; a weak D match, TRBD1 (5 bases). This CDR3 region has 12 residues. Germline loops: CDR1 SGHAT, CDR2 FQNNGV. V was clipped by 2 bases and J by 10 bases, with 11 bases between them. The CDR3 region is CASSLTGPRAFF. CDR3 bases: TGTGCCAGCAGCTTAACAGGACCCCGAGCTTTCTTT.

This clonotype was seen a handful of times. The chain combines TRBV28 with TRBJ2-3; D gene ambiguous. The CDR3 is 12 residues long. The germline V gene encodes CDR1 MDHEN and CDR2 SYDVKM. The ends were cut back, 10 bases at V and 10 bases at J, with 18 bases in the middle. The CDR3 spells CATSSSALAQYF. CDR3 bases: TGTGCCACCTCCTCCTCCGCTCTCGCGCAGTATTTT.

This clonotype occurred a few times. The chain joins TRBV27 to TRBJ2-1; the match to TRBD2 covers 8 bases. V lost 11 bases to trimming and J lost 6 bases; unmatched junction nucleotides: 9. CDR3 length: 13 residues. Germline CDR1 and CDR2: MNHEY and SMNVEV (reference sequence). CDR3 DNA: TGTGCCTCCCACGGGGGGGGGACCAATGAGCAGTTCTTC. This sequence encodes CASHGGGTNEQFF.

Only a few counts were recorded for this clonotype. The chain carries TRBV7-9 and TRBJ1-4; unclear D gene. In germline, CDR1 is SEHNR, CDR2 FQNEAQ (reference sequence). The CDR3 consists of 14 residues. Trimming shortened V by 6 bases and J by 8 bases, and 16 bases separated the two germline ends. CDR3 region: CASSEPGPLEKLFF. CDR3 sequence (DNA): TGTGCCAGCAGTGAGCCGGGCCCGTTGGAAAAACTGTTTTTT.

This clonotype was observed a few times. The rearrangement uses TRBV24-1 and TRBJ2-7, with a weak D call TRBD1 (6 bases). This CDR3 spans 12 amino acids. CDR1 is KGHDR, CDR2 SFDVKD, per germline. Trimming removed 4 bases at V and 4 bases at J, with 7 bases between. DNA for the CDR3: TGTGCCACCAGTGACAGGGGATACGAGCAGTACTTC. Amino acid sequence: CATSDRGYEQYF.

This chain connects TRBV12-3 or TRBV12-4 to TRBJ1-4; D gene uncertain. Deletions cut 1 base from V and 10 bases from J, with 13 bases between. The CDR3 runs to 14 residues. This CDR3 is CASSLGQSVGKLFF. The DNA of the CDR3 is TGTGCCAGCAGTTTAGGGCAGTCGGTCGGAAAACTGTTTTTT.

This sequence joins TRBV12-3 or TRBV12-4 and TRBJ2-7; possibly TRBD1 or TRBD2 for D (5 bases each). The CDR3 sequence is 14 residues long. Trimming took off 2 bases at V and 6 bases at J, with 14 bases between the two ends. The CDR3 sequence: CASSLLSRGPEQYF. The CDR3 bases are TGTGCCAGCAGTTTACTTTCTCGGGGACCCGAGCAGTACTTC.

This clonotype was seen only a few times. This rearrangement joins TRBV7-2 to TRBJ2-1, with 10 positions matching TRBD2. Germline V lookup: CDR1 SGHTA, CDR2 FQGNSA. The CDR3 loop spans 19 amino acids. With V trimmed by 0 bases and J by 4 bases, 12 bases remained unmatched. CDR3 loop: CASSLAAGGPILQYNEQFF. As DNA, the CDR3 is TGTGCCAGCAGCTTAGCAGCGGGAGGGCCAATTCTACAGTACAATGAGCAGTTCTTC.

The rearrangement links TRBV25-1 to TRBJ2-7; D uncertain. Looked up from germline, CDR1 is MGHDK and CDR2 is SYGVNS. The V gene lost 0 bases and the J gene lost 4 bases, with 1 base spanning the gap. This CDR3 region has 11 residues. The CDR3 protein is CASSEYYEQYF. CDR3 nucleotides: TGTGCCAGCAGTGAATATTACGAGCAGTACTTC.

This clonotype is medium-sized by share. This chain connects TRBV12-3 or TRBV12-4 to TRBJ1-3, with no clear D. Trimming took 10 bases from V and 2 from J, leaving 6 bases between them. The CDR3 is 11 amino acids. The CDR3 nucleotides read TGTGCCACTCCAACTGGAAACACCATATATTTT. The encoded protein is CATPTGNTIYF.

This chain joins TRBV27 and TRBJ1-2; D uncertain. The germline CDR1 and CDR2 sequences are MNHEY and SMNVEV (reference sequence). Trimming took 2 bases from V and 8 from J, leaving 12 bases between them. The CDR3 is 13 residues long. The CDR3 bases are TGTGCCAGCAGTTTAGTCGGTATGGACGGCTACACCTTC. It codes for CASSLVGMDGYTF.

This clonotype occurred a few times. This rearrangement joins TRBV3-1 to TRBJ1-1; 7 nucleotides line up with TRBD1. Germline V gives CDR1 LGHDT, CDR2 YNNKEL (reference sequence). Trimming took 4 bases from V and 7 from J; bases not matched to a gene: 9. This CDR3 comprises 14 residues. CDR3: CASSLESTGVEAFF. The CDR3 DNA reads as TGTGCCAGCAGCCTGGAATCTACAGGGGTTGAAGCTTTCTTT.

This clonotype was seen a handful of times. Here the CDR3 reads CASSSPGENTGELFF. CDR3 nucleotide sequence: TGTGCCAGCAGTTCCCCGGGCGAGAACACCGGGGAGCTGTTTTTT. The J gene is TRBJ2-2, the V gene TRBV28; D unresolved. The germline CDR1 and CDR2 sequences are MDHEN and SYDVKM. The CDR3 sequence is 15 residues long. Trimming left V 4 bases short and J 1 base short, with 10 bases between. The entire variable domain, with the rest obtained from reference TRBV28 and TRBJ2-2, is as follows: DVKVTQSSRYLVKRTGEKVFLECVQDMDHENMFWYRQDPGLGLRLIYFSYDVKMKEKGDIPEGYSVSREKKERFSLILESASTNQTSMYLCASSSPGENTGELFFGEGSRLTVL.

CDR3 residues: CASSVDADTQYF. The CDR3 DNA reads as TGTGCCAGCAGCGTAGATGCAGATACGCAGTATTTT. The rearrangement uses TRBV9 and TRBJ2-3; D is unclear. There are 12 residues in the CDR3. Germline-derived CDR1 and CDR2 are SGDLS and YYNGEE. Trimming removed 0 bases at V and 4 bases at J, with 3 bases between.

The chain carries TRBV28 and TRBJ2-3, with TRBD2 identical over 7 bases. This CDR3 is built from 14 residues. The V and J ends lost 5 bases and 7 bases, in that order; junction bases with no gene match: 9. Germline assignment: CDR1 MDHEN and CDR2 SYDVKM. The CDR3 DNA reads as TGTGCCAGCAGTACCGGACTAGTTGGAAATACGCAGTATTTT. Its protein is CASSTGLVGNTQYF.

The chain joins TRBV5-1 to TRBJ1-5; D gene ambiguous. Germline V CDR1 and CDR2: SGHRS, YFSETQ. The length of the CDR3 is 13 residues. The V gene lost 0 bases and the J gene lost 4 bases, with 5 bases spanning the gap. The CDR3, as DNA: TGCGCCAGCAGCTTGGGAGTAAATCAGCCCCAGCATTTT. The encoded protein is CASSLGVNQPQHF.

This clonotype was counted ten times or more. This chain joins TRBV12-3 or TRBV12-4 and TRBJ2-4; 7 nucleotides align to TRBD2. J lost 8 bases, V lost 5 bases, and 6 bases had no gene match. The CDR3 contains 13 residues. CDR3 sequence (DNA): TGTGCCAGCAGTCCCGGCGGGGGAGACATTCAGTACTTC. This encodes CASSPGGGDIQYF.